This TCR beta chain was documented in a study of OX40 agonist ivuxolimab in advanced cancers. At the level of the study: Males comprised approximately 84% of the group, whose mean age was approximately 60 years (range roughly 20 to 85).

The study's findings and limits: In the 0.1-3.0 mg/kg groups, partial responders showed among the lowest expansion.

This CDR3 is built from 18 residues. Germline CDR1 SGHRS, CDR2 YFSETQ. The V gene end was trimmed by 4 bases and the J gene end by 3 bases; junction bases not matched to a gene: 12. Sampled blood was obtained at baseline, cycle 4 day 1, and cycle 7 day 1. To note about this clone: The target antigen is unknown.

The protocol was immunoSEQ multiplex PCR, while the TCRdb copy is restricted to in-frame clones and leaves out a portion. Of around 100,000 clones listed, 89% are singletons. This sequence was found in an adult with an advanced solid tumor such as melanoma, head and neck, liver or kidney cancer. The sample here was CD4+ or CD8+ T cells sorted from blood, taken in a trial of the OX40 agonist ivuxolimab. The chain combines TRBV5-1 with TRBJ2-3, with TRBD2 matching over 12 bases. The chain's CDR3 is CASSPRGASGRVTDTQYF. DNA of the CDR3: TGCGCCAGCAGCCCAAGAGGAGCTAGCGGGAGGGTAACAGATACGCAGTATTTT. Based on the CDR3 plus reference TRBV5-1 and TRBJ2-3, the full variable domain is KAGVTQTPRYLIKTRGQQVTLSCSPISGHRSVSWYQQTPGQGLQFLFEYFSETQRNKGNFPGRFSGRQFSNSRSEMNVSTLELGDSALYLCASSPRGASGRVTDTQYFGPGTRLTVL.